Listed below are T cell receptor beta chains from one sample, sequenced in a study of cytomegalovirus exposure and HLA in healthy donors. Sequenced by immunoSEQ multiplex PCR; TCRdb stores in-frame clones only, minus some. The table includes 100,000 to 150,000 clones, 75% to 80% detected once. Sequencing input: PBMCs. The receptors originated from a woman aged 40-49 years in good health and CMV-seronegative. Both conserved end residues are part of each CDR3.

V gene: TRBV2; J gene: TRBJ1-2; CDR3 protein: CASSDTGEGAGAVYGYTF
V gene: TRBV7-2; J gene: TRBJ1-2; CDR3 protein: CASSSPSPEAGGYTF
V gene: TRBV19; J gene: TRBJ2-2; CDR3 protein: CASSPGEGGELFF
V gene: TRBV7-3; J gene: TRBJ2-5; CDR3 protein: CASSLTYARQETQYF
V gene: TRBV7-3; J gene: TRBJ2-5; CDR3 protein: CASSLSGTETQYF
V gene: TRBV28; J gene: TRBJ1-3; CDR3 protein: CASSAPGTGADTIYF
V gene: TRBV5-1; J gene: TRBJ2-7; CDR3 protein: CASSRGQTGQYF
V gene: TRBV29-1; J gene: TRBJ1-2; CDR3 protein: CSGGGGNYGYTF
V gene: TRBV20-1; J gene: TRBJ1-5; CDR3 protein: CSARGVMAQHF
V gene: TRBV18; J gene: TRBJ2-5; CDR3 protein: CASCRDFQETQYF
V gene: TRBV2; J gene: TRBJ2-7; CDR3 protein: CASSEQGRTYEQYF
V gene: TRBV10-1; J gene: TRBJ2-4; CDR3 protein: CASSESGVGKNIQYF
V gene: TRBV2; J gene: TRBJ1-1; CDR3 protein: CASSEGQYTEAFF
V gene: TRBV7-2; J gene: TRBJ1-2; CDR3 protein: CASSFAGGDDYGYTF
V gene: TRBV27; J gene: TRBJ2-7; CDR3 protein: CASRDRAAYEQYF
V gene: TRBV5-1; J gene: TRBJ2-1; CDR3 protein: CASSPGQYNEQFF
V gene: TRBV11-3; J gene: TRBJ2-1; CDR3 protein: CASSLGQGYNEQFF
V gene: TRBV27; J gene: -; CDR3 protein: CASRLAGANEQYF
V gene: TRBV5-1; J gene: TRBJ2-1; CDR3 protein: CASSLGTGGYEQFF
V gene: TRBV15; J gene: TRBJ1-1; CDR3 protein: CATSRYSTGTPAFF
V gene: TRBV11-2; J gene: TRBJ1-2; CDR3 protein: CASSPLTGDRGGYTF
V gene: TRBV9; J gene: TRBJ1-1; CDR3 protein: CASSATGGRDTEAFF
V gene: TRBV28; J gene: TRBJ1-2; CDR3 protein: CASSPGQYGYTF
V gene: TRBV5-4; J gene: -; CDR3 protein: CASSLAGQHYEQYF
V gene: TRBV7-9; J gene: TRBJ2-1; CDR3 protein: CASSFRGQGPYNEQFF
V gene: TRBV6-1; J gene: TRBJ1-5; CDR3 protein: CASKGNRGDQPQHF
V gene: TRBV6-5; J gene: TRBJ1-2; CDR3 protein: CASSPGDTNYGYIF
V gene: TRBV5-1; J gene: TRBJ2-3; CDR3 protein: CASSLALAASTDTQYF
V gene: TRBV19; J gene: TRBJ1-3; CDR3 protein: CASSGSSGNTIYF
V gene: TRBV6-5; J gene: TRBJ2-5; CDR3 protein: CASSWGGPRGSSTQYF
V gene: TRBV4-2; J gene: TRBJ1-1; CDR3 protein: CASSQDRTVAFF
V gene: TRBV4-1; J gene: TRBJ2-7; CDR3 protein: CASSHQTGTAYEQYF
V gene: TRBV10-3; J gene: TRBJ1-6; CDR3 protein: CAISGYQGNSPLHF
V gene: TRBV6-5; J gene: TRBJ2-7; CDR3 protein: CASRRPSSYEQYF
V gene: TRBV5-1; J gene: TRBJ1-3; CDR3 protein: CASSLGQGAGNTIYF
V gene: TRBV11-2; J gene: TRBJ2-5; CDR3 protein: CASSLMETQYF
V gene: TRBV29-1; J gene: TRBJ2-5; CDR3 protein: CSHAPVGSRGETQYF
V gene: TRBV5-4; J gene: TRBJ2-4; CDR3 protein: CASSLDSGSSSQYF
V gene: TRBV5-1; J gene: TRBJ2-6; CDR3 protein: CASSSLYSGANGLTF
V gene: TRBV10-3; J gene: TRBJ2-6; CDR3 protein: CAISDRDSGANVLTF
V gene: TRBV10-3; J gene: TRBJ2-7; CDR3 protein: CAISDGQGAGQQEQYF
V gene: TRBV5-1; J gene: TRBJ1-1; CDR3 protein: CASSLAGQSHTEAFF
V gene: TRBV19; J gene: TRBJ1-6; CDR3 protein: CASGLTDNSPLHF